One sample yielded the 24 T cell receptor beta chains listed below, sequenced in a study of blood T cell repertoires in COVID-19. Clones were read by immunoSEQ multiplex PCR, and TCRdb kept only the in-frame ones, dropping some. This sample has over 100,000 clones, with 84% found just once. Sequenced material: peripheral blood. All receptors derive from a woman of 80 years or more with active or convalescent COVID-19.

The genes are TRBV9 and TRBJ2-1; 8 bases agree with TRBD1. The CDR3 covers 16 residues. Germline V lookup: CDR1 SGDLS, CDR2 YYNGEE. Losses at the gene ends were 0 bases for V and 5 bases for J; bases not matched to a gene: 7. As DNA, the CDR3 is TGTGCCAGCAGCGTAGCTCTTGGACAGGGAAACAATGAGCAGTTCTTC. Encoded protein: CASSVALGQGNNEQFF. Variable domain in full (rest from reference TRBV9 and TRBJ2-1): DSGVTQTPKHLITATGQRVTLRCSPRSGDLSVYWYQQSLDQGLQFLIQYYNGEERAKGNILERFSAQQFPDLHSELNLSSLELGDSALYFCASSVALGQGNNEQFFGPGTRLTVL.

V and J are TRBV6-2 or TRBV6-3 and TRBJ2-3, with D possibly TRBD1 on 5 matching bases. The CDR3 covers 15 residues. The V end lost 6 bases, the J end lost 0 bases, and 13 bases lay between the germline ends. The germline gives CDR1 MNHEY, CDR2 SVGEGT. The CDR3 DNA follows: TGTGCCAGCAGCCCCCAGGGTGTGAGCACAGATACGCAGTATTTT. This sequence encodes CASSPQGVSTDTQYF.

J is TRBJ1-4 and V is TRBV7-3, with D maybe TRBD1 (5 bases). Germline CDR1 is SGHTA and CDR2 is FQGTGA. Trimming took 7 bases from V and 5 from J, leaving 23 bases between them. The length of the CDR3 is 17 residues. CDR3 DNA: TGTGCCAGCATCCCTCAACTTAGGACACCGAAAAATGAAAAACTGTTTTTT. This sequence encodes CASIPQLRTPKNEKLFF. The variable domain in full, completed from reference TRBV7-3 and TRBJ1-4, reads GAGVSQTPSNKVTEKGKYVELRCDPISGHTALYWYRQSLGQGPEFLIYFQGTGAADDSGLPNDRFFAVRPEGSVSTLKIQRTERGDSAVYLCASIPQLRTPKNEKLFFGSGTQLSVL.

This chain uses TRBV6-5 with TRBJ1-2; D is ambiguous. CDR3 length: 13 residues. V lost 0 bases to trimming and J lost 5 bases, with 7 bases between them. CDR1 and CDR2 from the germline V gene are MNHEY and SVGAGI. DNA for the CDR3: TGTGCCAGCAGTTACTCGCGGGGATATGGCTACACCTTC. This encodes CASSYSRGYGYTF.

This clone was found once. The V gene is TRBV3-1 (or the pseudogene TRBV3-2), the J gene TRBJ1-2; D is uncertain. Trimming removed 0 bases at V and 8 bases at J, with 13 bases between. The CDR3 is 14 residues long. The germline V gene has CDR1 LGHDT and CDR2 YNNKEL (reference sequence). The CDR3 region has the DNA TGTGCCAGCAGCCAAGATCCCAGGTCTAAGGGCTACACCTTC. Protein sequence: CASSQDPRSKGYTF.

The rearrangement joins TRBV2 to TRBJ1-4, with D possibly matching TRBD1 (5 bases). Germline CDR1 SNHLY, CDR2 FYNNEI. Trimming stripped 7 bases from V and 5 bases from J, with 11 bases between. CDR3 length equals 13 residues. CDR3 in amino acids: CASNSGGNEKLFF. CDR3 bases: TGTGCCAGCAATAGCGGGGGAAATGAAAAACTGTTTTTT. The full variable domain, with the rest looked up from reference TRBV2 and TRBJ1-4, is EPEVTQTPSHQVTQMGQEVILRCVPISNHLYFYWYRQILGQKVEFLVSFYNNEISEKSEIFDDQFSVERPDGSNFTLKIRSTKLEDSAMYFCASNSGGNEKLFFGSGTQLSVL.

The V gene is TRBV18, the J gene TRBJ1-1; tentative D call: TRBD1 (5 bases). V was clipped by 2 bases and J by 7 bases, with 8 bases between them. This CDR3 has 12 residues. Germline V gene data show CDR1 as KGHSH and CDR2 as LQKENI. The CDR3 DNA sequence: TGTGCCAGCTCACCAGGGCAGGGTGAAGCTTTCTTT. Its translation: CASSPGQGEAFF.

The rearrangement uses TRBV5-1 and TRBJ2-5; D gene unclear. V lost 3 bases and J 5 bases, leaving 14 bases between the germline ends. Germline V gene data show CDR1 as SGHRS and CDR2 as YFSETQ. The CDR3 totals 14 residues. The CDR3 DNA reads TGCGCCAGCAGCTATAACTCCGAACGGGAGACCCAGTACTTC. This gives the protein CASSYNSERETQYF.

The V gene is TRBV4-1, the J gene TRBJ2-3; TRBD2 matches 13 bases. The CDR3 has 17 residues. Germline CDR1 MGHRA, CDR2 YSYEKL. V was clipped by 1 base and J by 11 bases; unmatched bases: 12. The CDR3 bases are TGCGCCAGCAGCCAAGCCCGAAGGACTAGCGGGAGCCAAGTGCAGTATTTT. Residues: CASSQARRTSGSQVQYF.

In DNA form, the CDR3 reads TGTGCCAGCAGCCCGTCCCCCGGAAACACCATATATTTT. It codes for CASSPSPGNTIYF. This chain uses TRBV14 with TRBJ1-3; D gene unclear. V was shortened by 4 bases and J by 4 bases, with 8 bases between the two germline ends. The germline V gene has CDR1 SGHDN and CDR2 FVKESK. This CDR3 has 13 residues.

The chain joins TRBV21-1 to TRBJ2-2; the table's D call, TRBD1, was not checked against the DNA. TRBV21-1 is reported as a pseudogene. The CDR3 consists of 16 residues. CDR3 sequence (DNA): TGTGCCAGCAGCAAAGGGAAGGGGCCTTACACCGGGGAGCTGTTTTTT. Translating it yields CASSKGKGPYTGELFF.

V gene TRBV14 combines with J gene TRBJ2-1; 9 bases are a match to TRBD1. The length of the CDR3 is 17 residues. The J segment lost 0 bases and the V segment lost 2 bases, leaving 5 bases of the junction unmatched. CDR1 and CDR2 from the germline V gene are SGHDN and FVKESK. The CDR3 sequence: CASSQKTGGSSYNEQFF. The CDR3, as DNA: TGTGCCAGCAGCCAAAAGACAGGGGGTAGCTCCTACAATGAGCAGTTCTTC.

The chain carries TRBV9 and TRBJ2-7; 9 bases align to TRBD2. The germline V gene encodes CDR1 SGDLS and CDR2 YYNGEE. The CDR3 consists of 15 residues. V gave up 0 bases and J gave up 4 bases; unmatched junction bases: 5. The CDR3 is CASSVDSGSHYEQYF. CDR3 in DNA: TGTGCCAGCAGCGTAGATAGCGGGAGTCATTACGAGCAGTACTTC.

The V and J genes are TRBV21-1 and TRBJ1-5; the table's D call, TRBD1, was not checked against the DNA. TRBV21-1 is a pseudogene. The CDR3 consists of 16 residues. As DNA, the CDR3 is TGTGCCAGCAGTCCCTGGGGGCATAGCGTTCAGAAGCCCCAGCATTTT. It is translated as CASSPWGHSVQKPQHF.

This chain connects TRBV23-1 to TRBJ2-7; D possibly corresponds to TRBD2 (5 bases). TRBV23-1 is known as an ORF, though its function is uncertain. The CDR3 has 14 residues. The V gene lost 8 bases and the J gene lost 6 bases, with 20 bases spanning the gap. CDR3 residues: CASAGNRALREQYF. As DNA, the CDR3 is TGCGCCAGCGCCGGGAACAGAGCCCTCCGCGAGCAGTACTTC.

The chain employs TRBV5-1 and TRBJ2-1; no firm D call. Trimming removed 0 bases from V and 5 bases from J, with 15 bases in between. This CDR3 region has 16 residues. The germline V gene encodes CDR1 SGHRS and CDR2 YFSETQ. CDR3 in amino acids: CASSLGASTLNNEQFF. The CDR3 DNA reads as TGCGCCAGCAGCTTGGGGGCGTCCACACTTAACAATGAGCAGTTCTTC. The full variable domain, its missing parts supplied by reference TRBV5-1 and TRBJ2-1, is KAGVTQTPRYLIKTRGQQVTLSCSPISGHRSVSWYQQTPGQGLQFLFEYFSETQRNKGNFPGRFSGRQFSNSRSEMNVSTLELGDSALYLCASSLGASTLNNEQFFGPGTRLTVL.

The chain carries TRBV28 and TRBJ2-7; 9 nucleotides agree with TRBD2. V shed 7 bases and J 7 bases; nucleotides not matched to a gene: 8. The CDR3 is made up of 13 amino acids. CDR1 MDHEN and CDR2 SYDVKM come from the germline V gene. CDR3 loop: CASKILAGKEQYF. Written as DNA, the CDR3 is TGTGCCAGCAAAATCCTAGCGGGAAAAGAGCAGTACTTC.

The chain has TRBV19 and TRBJ2-7; unclear D gene. The CDR3 runs 15 residues. Germline V gene data show CDR1 as LNHDA and CDR2 as SQIVND (reference sequence). Trimming stripped 6 bases from V and 0 bases from J, with 15 bases between. CDR3 sequence reads: CASRMEGASSYEQYF. In DNA form, the CDR3 reads TGTGCCAGTAGGATGGAAGGAGCGAGCTCCTACGAGCAGTACTTC.

The V and J genes are TRBV28 and TRBJ2-1; 8 bases are a match to TRBD2. CDR1 and CDR2 from the germline V gene are MDHEN and SYDVKM. V lost 6 bases to trimming and J lost 9 bases; unmatched junction nucleotides: 10. The CDR3 contains 14 residues. The CDR3 DNA reads as TGTGCCAGCAGCCTCACTAGCGGCGCAAGTGAGCAGTTCTTC. Its protein product is CASSLTSGASEQFF.

In nucleotides, the CDR3 is TGCAGCGTTGAATCACTTCTCCGGTCCGGTGAGCAGTTCTTC. Translated: CSVESLLRSGEQFF. V usage is TRBV29-1 and J usage is TRBJ2-1; D unresolved. CDR3 length: 14 residues. The germline V gene has CDR1 SQVTM and CDR2 ANQGSEA. V lost 2 bases and J lost 9, with 17 bases in between.

This clone was detected only a few times. The J gene is TRBJ2-1, the V gene TRBV24-1, with 8 nucleotides matching TRBD2. The V and J ends lost 8 bases and 2 bases, in that order; junction bases with no gene match: 1. CDR1 and CDR2 from the germline V gene are KGHDR and SFDVKD. The CDR3 is 13 amino acids. The CDR3 region has the DNA TGTGCCACCATTAGCGGGACCTACAATGAGCAGTTCTTC. As protein: CATISGTYNEQFF.

This chain connects TRBV7-8 to TRBJ2-1; a weak D match, TRBD2 (6 bases). CDR3 length: 17 amino acids. Germline loops: CDR1 SGHVS, CDR2 FQNEAQ. V lost 5 bases and J 1 base, leaving 18 bases between the germline ends. Written as DNA, the CDR3 is TGTGCCAGCAGCCTAGGAGGAGGGTCGCTTTCCTACAATGAGCAGTTCTTC. Protein sequence: CASSLGGGSLSYNEQFF. The full variable domain, in which reference TRBV7-8 and TRBJ2-1 provide the parts outside the CDR3, is GAGVSQSPRYKVAKRGQDVALRCDPISGHVSLFWYQQALGQGPEFLTYFQNEAQLDKSGLPSDRFFAERPEGSVSTLKIQRTQQEDSAVYLCASSLGGGSLSYNEQFFGPGTRLTVL.

This clone was recorded a few times. The chain couples TRBV2 to TRBJ2-2; possible D gene TRBD1, 5 bases. The CDR3 sequence is 13 residues long. Trimming removed 6 bases from V and 5 bases from J, with 10 bases in between. From germline, CDR1 is SNHLY and CDR2 FYNNEI. CDR3 DNA: TGTGCCAGCAGGGACCCAGGGACCGGGGAGCTGTTTTTT. It specifies CASRDPGTGELFF.

The rearrangement joins TRBV18 to TRBJ2-7; tentative D call: TRBD2 (6 bases). Trimming took 6 bases from V and 7 from J, leaving 13 bases between them. The CDR3 loop spans 12 amino acids. Germline-derived CDR1 and CDR2 are KGHSH and LQKENI. CDR3 protein: CASSEGPSEQYF. CDR3 nucleotides: TGTGCCAGCTCGGAGGGACCATCGGAGCAGTACTTC. Full variable domain (outside the CDR3, taken from reference TRBV18 and TRBJ2-7): NAGVMQNPRHLVRRRGQEARLRCSPMKGHSHVYWYRQLPEEGLKFMVYLQKENIIDESGMPKERFSAEFPKEGPSILRIQQVVRGDSAAYFCASSEGPSEQYFGPGTRLTVT.